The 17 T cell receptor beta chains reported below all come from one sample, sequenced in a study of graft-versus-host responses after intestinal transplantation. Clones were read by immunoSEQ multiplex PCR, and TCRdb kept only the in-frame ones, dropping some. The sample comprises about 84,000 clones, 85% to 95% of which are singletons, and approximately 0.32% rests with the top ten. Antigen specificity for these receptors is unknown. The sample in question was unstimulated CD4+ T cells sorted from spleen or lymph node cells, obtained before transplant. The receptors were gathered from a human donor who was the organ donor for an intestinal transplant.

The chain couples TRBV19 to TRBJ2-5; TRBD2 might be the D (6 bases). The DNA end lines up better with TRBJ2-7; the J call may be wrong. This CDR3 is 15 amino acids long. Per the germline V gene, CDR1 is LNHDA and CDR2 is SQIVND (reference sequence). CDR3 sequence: CASSIEASASYEQYF. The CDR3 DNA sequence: TGTGCCAGTAGTATAGAGGCTAGCGCCTCCTACGAGCAGTACTTC.

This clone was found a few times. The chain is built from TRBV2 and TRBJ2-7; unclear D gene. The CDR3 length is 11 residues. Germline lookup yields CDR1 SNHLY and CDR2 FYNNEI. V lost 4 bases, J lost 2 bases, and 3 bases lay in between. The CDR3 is CASSGAYEQYF. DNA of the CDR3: TGTGCCAGCAGTGGAGCCTACGAGCAGTACTTC.

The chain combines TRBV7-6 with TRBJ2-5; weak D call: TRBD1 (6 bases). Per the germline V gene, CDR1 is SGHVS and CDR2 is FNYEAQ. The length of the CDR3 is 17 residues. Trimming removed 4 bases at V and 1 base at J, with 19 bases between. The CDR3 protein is CASSSSRGSPFQETQYF. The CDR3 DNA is TGTGCCAGCAGCTCCTCCAGGGGAAGCCCCTTCCAAGAGACCCAGTACTTC.

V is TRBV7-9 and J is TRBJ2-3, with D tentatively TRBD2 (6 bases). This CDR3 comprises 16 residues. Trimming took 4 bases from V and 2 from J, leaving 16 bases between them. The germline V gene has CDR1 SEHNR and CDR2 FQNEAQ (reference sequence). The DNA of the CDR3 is TGTGCCAGCAGCTCCGGGACTCATACATTCACAGATACGCAGTATTTT. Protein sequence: CASSSGTHTFTDTQYF.

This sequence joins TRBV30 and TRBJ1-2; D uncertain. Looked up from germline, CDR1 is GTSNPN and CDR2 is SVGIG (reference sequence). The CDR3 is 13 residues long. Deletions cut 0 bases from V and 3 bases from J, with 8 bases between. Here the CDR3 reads CAWSVGVDYGYTF. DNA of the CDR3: TGTGCCTGGAGTGTCGGGGTCGACTATGGCTACACCTTC.

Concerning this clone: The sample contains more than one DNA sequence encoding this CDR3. In DNA form, the CDR3 reads TGTGCCAGCAGTAACAGGGGTAGTTCTGGAAACACCATATATTTT. It translates to CASSNRGSSGNTIYF. The rearrangement uses TRBV6-6 and TRBJ1-3; 7 bases fit TRBD1. V gave up 5 bases and J gave up 1 base; unmatched junction bases: 5. Germline values: CDR1 MNHNY, CDR2 SVGAGI (reference sequence). The CDR3 spans 15 residues.

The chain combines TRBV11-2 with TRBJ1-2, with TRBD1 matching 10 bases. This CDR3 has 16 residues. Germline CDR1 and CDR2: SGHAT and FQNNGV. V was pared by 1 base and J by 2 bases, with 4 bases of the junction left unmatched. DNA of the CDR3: TGTGCCAGCAGCTTAGCCGGGGGACAGGGGAACTATGGCTACACCTTC. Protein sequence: CASSLAGGQGNYGYTF. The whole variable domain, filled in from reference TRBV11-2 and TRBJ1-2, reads EAGVAQSPRYKIIEKRQSVAFWCNPISGHATLYWYQQILGQGPKLLIQFQNNGVVDDSQLPKDRFSAERLKGVDSTLKIQPAKLEDSAVYLCASSLAGGQGNYGYTFGSGTRLTVV.

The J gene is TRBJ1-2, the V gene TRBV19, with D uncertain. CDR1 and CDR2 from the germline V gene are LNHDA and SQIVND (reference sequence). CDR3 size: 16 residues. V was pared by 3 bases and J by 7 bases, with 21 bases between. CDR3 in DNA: TGTGCCAGTAGTATCGAGAAAATCGGCAGGCTGAGTGGCTACACCTTC. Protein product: CASSIEKIGRLSGYTF.

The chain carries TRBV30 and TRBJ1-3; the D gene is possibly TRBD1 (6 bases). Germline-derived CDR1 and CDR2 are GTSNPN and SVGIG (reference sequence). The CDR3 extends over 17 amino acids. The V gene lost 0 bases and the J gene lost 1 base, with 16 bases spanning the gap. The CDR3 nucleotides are TGTGCCTGGAGTGTAATTGGGTCAGGGGTTTCTGGAAACACCATATATTTT. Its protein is CAWSVIGSGVSGNTIYF.

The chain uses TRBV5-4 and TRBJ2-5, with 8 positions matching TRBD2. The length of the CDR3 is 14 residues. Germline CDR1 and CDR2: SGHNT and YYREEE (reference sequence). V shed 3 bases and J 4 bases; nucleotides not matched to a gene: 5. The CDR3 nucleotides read TGTGCCAGCAGCTCTATAGCGGGAATAGAGACCCAGTACTTC. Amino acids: CASSSIAGIETQYF.

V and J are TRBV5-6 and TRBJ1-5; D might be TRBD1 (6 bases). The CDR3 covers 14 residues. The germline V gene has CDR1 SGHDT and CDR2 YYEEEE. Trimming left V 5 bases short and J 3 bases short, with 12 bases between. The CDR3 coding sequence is TGTGCCAGCAGTTCACGGACAGACAATCAGCCCCAGCATTTT. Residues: CASSSRTDNQPQHF.

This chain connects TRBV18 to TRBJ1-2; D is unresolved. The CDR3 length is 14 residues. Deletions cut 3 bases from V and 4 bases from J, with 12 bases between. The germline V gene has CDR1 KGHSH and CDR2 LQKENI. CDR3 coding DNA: TGTGCCAGCTCACCCCAGGCGAATACCTATGGCTACACCTTC. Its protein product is CASSPQANTYGYTF.

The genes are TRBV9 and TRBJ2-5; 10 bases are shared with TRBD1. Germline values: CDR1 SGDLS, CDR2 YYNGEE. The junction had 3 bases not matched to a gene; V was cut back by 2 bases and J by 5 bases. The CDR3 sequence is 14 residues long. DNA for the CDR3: TGTGCCAGCAGCGTGGACAGGGGGGGGGAGACCCAGTACTTC. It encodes CASSVDRGGETQYF.

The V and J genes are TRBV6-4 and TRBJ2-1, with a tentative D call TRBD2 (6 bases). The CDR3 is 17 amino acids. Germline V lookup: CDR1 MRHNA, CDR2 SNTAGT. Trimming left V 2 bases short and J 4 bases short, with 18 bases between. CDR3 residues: CASSDDLPGLQYNEQFF. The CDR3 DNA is TGTGCCAGCAGTGACGACTTACCGGGACTTCAATACAATGAGCAGTTCTTC.

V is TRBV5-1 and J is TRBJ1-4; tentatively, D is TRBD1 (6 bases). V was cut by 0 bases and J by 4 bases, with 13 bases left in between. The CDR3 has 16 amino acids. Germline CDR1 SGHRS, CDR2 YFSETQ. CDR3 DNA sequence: TGCGCCAGCAGCTTGGGGCATACAGGGCTTAATGAAAAACTGTTTTTT. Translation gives CASSLGHTGLNEKLFF.

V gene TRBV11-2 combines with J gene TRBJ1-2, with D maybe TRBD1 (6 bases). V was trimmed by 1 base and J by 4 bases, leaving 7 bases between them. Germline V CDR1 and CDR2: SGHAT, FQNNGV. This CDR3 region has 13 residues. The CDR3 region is CASSLVRGYGYTF. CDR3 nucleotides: TGTGCCAGCAGCTTAGTCAGGGGCTATGGCTACACCTTC.

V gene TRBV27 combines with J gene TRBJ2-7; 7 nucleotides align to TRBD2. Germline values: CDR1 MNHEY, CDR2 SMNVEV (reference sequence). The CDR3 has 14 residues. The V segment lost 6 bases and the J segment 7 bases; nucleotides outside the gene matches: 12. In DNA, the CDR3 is TGTGCCAGCAGAATAGCGGGCTTGCCTGGAGAGCAGTACTTC. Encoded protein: CASRIAGLPGEQYF.